These 16 T cell receptor beta chains originate from one sample sequenced in a study of beta chain features in type 1 diabetes. General study results and limits: Patients with Type 1 diabetes showed moderately but significantly shorter TCRB CDR3s in all four CD4+ subsets.

The antigens for these receptors are not known. Expressed TCRB transcripts got sequenced, as all isolated RNA was reverse transcribed. TCRdb's table, derived via immunoSEQ multiplex PCR, lists solely in-frame clones and lacks some. The sample contains around 690,000 clones, 12% of which appear only once. Input material: naive CD4+ T cells from blood. These TCRs come from a man under 40 with type 1 diabetes.

About this clone itself: Additional DNA sequences in this sample encode the identical CDR3. This sequence joins TRBV5-1 and TRBJ2-7; D possibly corresponds to TRBD2 (6 bases). The germline CDR1 and CDR2 sequences are SGHRS and YFSETQ. CDR3 length equals 15 residues. The V end was cut by 0 bases, the J end by 0 bases, with 10 bases between. CDR3 residues: CASSLAEGSSYEQYF. The CDR3 DNA reads TGCGCCAGCAGCTTGGCGGAGGGCTCCTCCTACGAGCAGTACTTC.

This clone has only a few counts. This rearrangement joins TRBV2 to TRBJ1-5; D unclear. Deletions cut 6 bases from V and 4 bases from J, with 10 bases between. Germline CDR1 is SNHLY and CDR2 is FYNNEI. This CDR3 has 13 amino acids. The CDR3 loop reads CASRGPLNQPQHF. The CDR3 DNA sequence: TGTGCCAGCAGGGGCCCCCTTAATCAGCCCCAGCATTTT.

This clone was observed a handful of times. The chain links TRBV28 to TRBJ2-7; 7 nucleotides agree with TRBD1. With 8 bases clipped from V and 1 base from J, the junction kept 5 bases outside the gene matches. This CDR3 is 13 amino acids long. Looked up from germline, CDR1 is MDHEN and CDR2 is SYDVKM. CDR3 coding DNA: TGTGCCAGCGCTCGACAGGGTTCCTACGAGCAGTACTTC. Amino acids: CASARQGSYEQYF.

This clone was recorded a few times. The chain couples TRBV19 to TRBJ2-2, with 7 bases matching TRBD2. The ends lost 11 bases at V and 7 bases at J; junction bases unmatched: 10. The CDR3 extends over 13 amino acids. Germline-derived CDR1 and CDR2 are LNHDA and SQIVND (reference sequence). The CDR3 sequence: CAGGLPYHGELFF. In DNA, the CDR3 is TGTGCCGGGGGACTACCCTATCACGGGGAGCTGTTTTTT.

This chain joins TRBV2 and TRBJ1-5; the D is unclear. The CDR3 runs 13 residues. Deletions cut 5 bases from V and 9 bases from J, with 14 bases between. Germline V gene data show CDR1 as SNHLY and CDR2 as FYNNEI. CDR3 sequence reads: CASSTRGERPQHF. The CDR3 DNA reads as TGTGCCAGCAGTACACGGGGTGAGCGGCCCCAGCATTTT. The full variable domain, its missing parts supplied by reference TRBV2 and TRBJ1-5, is EPEVTQTPSHQVTQMGQEVILRCVPISNHLYFYWYRQILGQKVEFLVSFYNNEISEKSEIFDDQFSVERPDGSNFTLKIRSTKLEDSAMYFCASSTRGERPQHFGDGTRLSIL.

V is TRBV9 and J is TRBJ1-2; D is undetermined. This CDR3 contains 13 residues. Germline V gene lookup returns CDR1 SGDLS and CDR2 YYNGEE. V gave up 0 bases and J gave up 8 bases, with 11 bases separating them. This CDR3 is CASSVVPRRGYTF. In DNA, the CDR3 is TGTGCCAGCAGCGTAGTGCCTCGTAGGGGCTACACCTTC.

This chain uses TRBV28 with TRBJ2-7, with a tentative D call TRBD1 (6 bases). The CDR3 totals 14 residues. The V gene lost 7 bases and the J gene lost 4 bases, with 17 bases spanning the gap. Germline V CDR1 and CDR2: MDHEN, SYDVKM. CDR3 nucleotides: TGTGCCAGCACCACCTCAGGGGATCCGTACGAGCAGTACTTC. It translates to CASTTSGDPYEQYF. Full variable domain (missing parts from reference TRBV28 and TRBJ2-7): DVKVTQSSRYLVKRTGEKVFLECVQDMDHENMFWYRQDPGLGLRLIYFSYDVKMKEKGDIPEGYSVSREKKERFSLILESASTNQTSMYLCASTTSGDPYEQYFGPGTRLTVT.

The V call is TRBV4-3, the J call TRBJ2-1; TRBD2 is a possible D gene (5 bases). Germline V lookup: CDR1 LGHNA, CDR2 YSLEER. The CDR3 sequence is 13 residues long. V lost 4 bases to trimming and J lost 9 bases, with 13 bases between them. The CDR3 reads CASSLRADGEQFF. The CDR3 nucleotides are TGCGCCAGCAGCCTAAGAGCGGACGGTGAGCAGTTCTTC.

This rearrangement joins TRBV11-2 to TRBJ2-7, with D uncertain. Trimming took off 5 bases at V and 7 bases at J, with 18 bases between the two ends. Per germline, CDR1 SGHAT and CDR2 FQNNGV. This CDR3 has 14 amino acids. CDR3 nucleotide sequence: TGTGCCAGCAGCCAACCGGTGGCCCTGAGGGAGCAGTACTTC. It yields the protein CASSQPVALREQYF. Full variable domain (missing parts from reference TRBV11-2 and TRBJ2-7): EAGVAQSPRYKIIEKRQSVAFWCNPISGHATLYWYQQILGQGPKLLIQFQNNGVVDDSQLPKDRFSAERLKGVDSTLKIQPAKLEDSAVYLCASSQPVALREQYFGPGTRLTVT.

This chain uses TRBV19 with TRBJ1-6, with D uncertain. This CDR3 region has 16 residues. CDR1 and CDR2 (germline): LNHDA, SQIVND (reference sequence). Trimming pared 5 bases from V and 0 bases from J, leaving 11 bases between. This chain's CDR3 is CASSPSGSSYNSPLHF. The CDR3 bases are TGTGCCAGTAGTCCCTCCGGGAGCTCCTATAATTCACCCCTCCACTTT.

This clone was detected a few times. The V call is TRBV11-2, the J call TRBJ2-3, with 11 bases aligning to TRBD2. CDR1 is SGHAT, CDR2 FQNNGV, per germline. Trimming removed 10 bases from V and 5 bases from J; junction bases left unmatched: 17. This CDR3 contains 17 residues. This CDR3 is CAIPRLAGGTSRDTQYF. The CDR3 DNA is TGTGCCATCCCCCGTCTAGCGGGGGGCACATCACGAGATACGCAGTATTTT.

This chain connects TRBV6-6 to TRBJ1-6; possible D gene TRBD1, 6 bases. Germline CDR1 MNHNY, CDR2 SVGAGI (reference sequence). Deletions cut 0 bases from V and 5 bases from J, with 11 bases between. This CDR3 has 16 residues. The CDR3 DNA is TGTGCCAGCAGTTACTCCGGGGAGGGGGATAATTCACCCCTCCACTTT. As protein: CASSYSGEGDNSPLHF.

In its sample, this clone was seen a few times. V is TRBV27 and J is TRBJ2-2; D unclear. This CDR3 has 14 amino acids. V was trimmed by 5 bases and J by 1 base, leaving 8 bases between them. Germline loops: CDR1 MNHEY, CDR2 SMNVEV (reference sequence). The chain's CDR3 is CASSDLKNTGELFF. In DNA, the CDR3 is TGTGCCAGCAGTGATTTGAAGAACACCGGGGAGCTGTTTTTT.

This clone has just one count. The chain links TRBV7-2 to TRBJ2-1; no clear D. Trimming left V 2 bases short and J 7 bases short, with 6 bases between. CDR1 and CDR2 from the germline V gene are SGHTA and FQGNSA. The CDR3 is 12 amino acids. The CDR3 DNA reads TGTGCCAGCAGCTTACAGGCAAATGAGCAGTTCTTC. Translation gives CASSLQANEQFF.

This CDR3 is CASSLGSPLGTQYF. The CDR3 DNA reads as TGTGCCAGCAGTTTAGGCTCCCCCCTGGGGACCCAGTACTTC. V usage is TRBV28 and J usage is TRBJ2-5; D is uncertain. The CDR3 totals 14 residues. Germline CDR1 MDHEN, CDR2 SYDVKM. Trimming pared 2 bases from V and 7 bases from J, leaving 14 bases between.

The chain carries TRBV15 and TRBJ2-2; a weak D match, TRBD1 (6 bases). This CDR3 is built from 16 residues. V dropped 5 bases and J dropped 10 bases, with 23 bases sitting between them. Germline assignment: CDR1 LNHNV and CDR2 YYDKDF (reference sequence). CDR3 in DNA: TGTGCCACCAGCCCCCTCCCAGGGGCGGCAAGTAAGGAGCTGTTTTTT. Amino acid sequence: CATSPLPGAASKELFF.